A single sample is the source of the 30 T cell receptor beta chains below, sequenced in a study of OX40 agonist ivuxolimab in advanced cancers. Clones were sequenced by immunoSEQ multiplex PCR, and TCRdb holds only the in-frame ones, with some missing. The sample contains tens of thousands of clones, 75% to 90% of which appear only once. This specimen was CD4+ or CD8+ T cells sorted from blood, taken in a trial of the OX40 agonist ivuxolimab. The receptor source for this set is an adult with an advanced solid tumor such as melanoma, head and neck, liver or kidney cancer.

This clone was seen just once. The gene calls are TRBV5-4 and TRBJ2-7; 7 bases line up with TRBD1. Looked up from germline, CDR1 is SGHNT and CDR2 is YYREEE (reference sequence). The CDR3 has 13 amino acids. The ends lost 4 bases at V and 7 bases at J; junction bases unmatched: 8. Here the CDR3 DNA reads TGTGCCAGCAGCAACCGGGACAGCCGAGAGCAGTACTTC. It yields the protein CASSNRDSREQYF.

The CDR3 DNA follows: TGCGCCAGCAGCCAAGATCATCTAGCGGGAGGGCCCCGTATCTTTCAGTACTTC. Protein product: CASSQDHLAGGPRIFQYF. The chain employs TRBV4-1 and TRBJ2-4; 12 nucleotides line up with TRBD2. Per germline, CDR1 MGHRA and CDR2 YSYEKL. This CDR3 spans 18 amino acids. Unmatched junction bases numbered 14, after V lost 0 bases and J lost 11 bases.

This clone was counted a single time. The chain uses TRBV27 and TRBJ1-1; a weak D match, TRBD1 (5 bases). Trimming cost V 2 bases and J 10 bases, with 20 bases left between them. Germline CDR1 and CDR2: MNHEY and SMNVEV (reference sequence). The CDR3 covers 15 residues. CDR3 nucleotides: TGTGCCAGCAGTTTAAACCGGGACCCCGGGAGTGGAGCTTTCTTT. Protein: CASSLNRDPGSGAFF.

The chain links TRBV4-1 to TRBJ2-5; the D gene could be TRBD1 or TRBD2 (5 bases each). This CDR3 has 14 residues. The germline V gene encodes CDR1 MGHRA and CDR2 YSYEKL. Trimming stripped 2 bases from V and 5 bases from J, with 12 bases between. The CDR3 protein is CASSQFFREETQYF. Here the CDR3 DNA reads TGCGCCAGCAGCCAATTCTTCAGGGAGGAGACCCAGTACTTC.

The gene calls are TRBV25-1 and TRBJ2-5; a weak D match, TRBD2 (6 bases). This CDR3 has 12 residues. The germline V and J ends were trimmed by 7 bases and 5 bases, with 11 bases remaining between them. Per the germline V gene, CDR1 is MGHDK and CDR2 is SYGVNS. The CDR3: CASNKGRETQYF. CDR3 sequence (DNA): TGTGCCAGCAATAAGGGGAGGGAGACCCAGTACTTC. The full variable domain, with the rest looked up from reference TRBV25-1 and TRBJ2-5, is EADIYQTPRYLVIGTGKKITLECSQTMGHDKMYWYQQDPGMELHLIHYSYGVNSTEKGDLSSESTVSRIRTEHFPLTLESARPSHTSQYLCASNKGRETQYFGPGTRLLVL.

This chain joins TRBV20-1 and TRBJ2-5; no definite D call. This CDR3 is built from 11 residues. Between the trimmed V and J ends, which lost 8 bases and 3 bases, there was a span of 10 bases. The germline CDR1 and CDR2 sequences are DFQATT and SNEGSKA (reference sequence). CDR3 sequence (DNA): TGCAGTCCCAAGTGGGAAGAGACCCAGTACTTC. It is translated as CSPKWEETQYF.

The chain has TRBV15 and TRBJ2-2; D call uncertain. Deletions cut 0 bases from V and 4 bases from J, with 3 bases between. The germline gives CDR1 LNHNV, CDR2 YYDKDF (reference sequence). This CDR3 spans 13 amino acids. The CDR3 DNA is TGTGCCACCAGCAGAGACTTCACCGGGGAGCTGTTTTTT. Protein product: CATSRDFTGELFF.

V usage is TRBV18 and J usage is TRBJ1-3, with 8 bases aligning to TRBD1. The CDR3 length is 15 residues. Trimming removed 0 bases from V and 2 bases from J; junction bases left unmatched: 0. Germline V gene sequence: CDR1 KGHSH, CDR2 LQKENI. The CDR3 loop reads CASSPPTGAGNTIYF. CDR3 DNA sequence: TGTGCCAGCTCACCACCGACAGGGGCTGGAAACACCATATATTTT.

The chain carries TRBV5-5 and TRBJ1-5, with 7 bases identical to TRBD1. Per germline, CDR1 SGHKS and CDR2 YYEKEE (reference sequence). This CDR3 comprises 17 residues. The V and J ends lost 4 bases and 0 bases, in that order; junction bases with no gene match: 10. This CDR3 reads CASSPSGQPYSNQPQHF. The DNA for the CDR3 is TGTGCCAGCAGCCCCTCGGGACAGCCGTATAGCAATCAGCCCCAGCATTTT.

This clone was recorded only once. The CDR3 nucleotides read TGTGCCAGCCGCACCGGGCTAGCGGGAGAGGAGCAGTTCTTC. It is translated as CASRTGLAGEEQFF. The V and J genes are TRBV7-8 and TRBJ2-1, with 10 bases identical to TRBD2. The CDR3 has 14 amino acids. The junction had 11 bases not matched to a gene; V was cut back by 8 bases and J by 10 bases. Germline loops: CDR1 SGHVS, CDR2 FQNEAQ.

The chain links TRBV4-3 to TRBJ2-5; 9 positions match TRBD2. Trimming at V came to 4 bases and at J to 5 bases, leaving 5 bases not matched to a gene. From germline, CDR1 is LGHNA and CDR2 YSLEER. This CDR3 is built from 14 residues. The CDR3 DNA follows: TGCGCCAGCAGCCTGGTAGCGGGAGTTGAGACCCAGTACTTC. Its translation is CASSLVAGVETQYF.

The chain uses TRBV9 and TRBJ2-3, with 14 bases fitting TRBD2. Germline V gene sequence: CDR1 SGDLS, CDR2 YYNGEE. The CDR3 runs 15 residues. The trim removed 5 bases at V and 5 bases at J, leaving 4 bases unmatched. The CDR3 nucleotides are TGTGCCAGCAGACCGGGACTAGCGGGAGAAGATACGCAGTATTTT. Translating it yields CASRPGLAGEDTQYF.

This clone has only one observation. The rearrangement uses TRBV6-5 and TRBJ2-7, with D perhaps matching TRBD1 (6 bases). There are 13 residues in the CDR3. Trimming left V 6 bases short and J 2 bases short, with 11 bases between. The germline V gene encodes CDR1 MNHEY and CDR2 SVGAGI. CDR3 nucleotides: TGTGCCAGCAGAAGGGACACCGCCTACGAGCAGTACTTC. Translating it yields CASRRDTAYEQYF.

The chain combines TRBV12-5 with TRBJ2-3; possibly TRBD1 or TRBD2 for D (6 bases each). V was trimmed by 1 base and J by 4 bases, leaving 12 bases between them. CDR1 is LGHNT and CDR2 is FRNRAP in the germline V gene. The CDR3 loop spans 15 amino acids. CDR3 sequence: CASGLGGATADTQYF. CDR3 DNA: TGTGCTAGTGGTTTGGGGGGGGCGACAGCAGATACGCAGTATTTT.

The V call is TRBV4-3, the J call TRBJ1-1, with D hard to call. V was clipped by 1 base and J by 4 bases, with 13 bases between them. The CDR3 is made up of 15 amino acids. Germline V CDR1 and CDR2: LGHNA, YSLEER. The CDR3 DNA sequence: TGCGCCAGCAGCCAAGGGACGGGAAGGGCCACTGAAGCTTTCTTT. It codes for CASSQGTGRATEAFF.

The rearrangement uses TRBV19 and TRBJ2-7; 9 positions agree with TRBD1. This CDR3 is 14 amino acids long. V trimming: 5 bases; J trimming: 4 bases; junction bases outside the gene matches: 6. Germline V lookup: CDR1 LNHDA, CDR2 SQIVND (reference sequence). The CDR3 loop is CASSPNRGRYEQYF. As DNA, the CDR3 is TGTGCCAGTAGTCCCAACAGGGGGCGGTACGAGCAGTACTTC. The full variable domain, with the rest looked up from reference TRBV19 and TRBJ2-7, is DGGITQSPKYLFRKEGQNVTLSCEQNLNHDAMYWYRQDPGQGLRLIYYSQIVNDFQKGDIAEGYSVSREKKESFPLTVTSAQKNPTAFYLCASSPNRGRYEQYFGPGTRLTVT.

The J gene is TRBJ1-5, the V gene TRBV6-4, with D uncertain. Trimming pared 3 bases from V and 6 bases from J, leaving 9 bases between. The CDR3 has 13 amino acids. CDR1 is MRHNA, CDR2 SNTAGT, per germline. CDR3 DNA: TGTGCCAGCAGTGAAATGGCCGGTCAGCCCCAGCATTTT. Translating gives CASSEMAGQPQHF.

V is TRBV11-2 and J is TRBJ1-4; D is uncertain. Germline V gene sequence: CDR1 SGHAT, CDR2 FQNNGV. Trimming cost V 5 bases and J 4 bases, with 17 bases left between them. This CDR3 has 16 residues. CDR3 nucleotide sequence: TGTGCCAGCAGCCCCGGGGTTTCGGATAGTAATGAAAAACTGTTTTTT. Protein product: CASSPGVSDSNEKLFF.

This chain joins TRBV5-1 and TRBJ2-2; 11 bases are shared with TRBD2. From germline, CDR1 is SGHRS and CDR2 YFSETQ. V trimming: 4 bases; J trimming: 1 base; junction bases outside the gene matches: 3. The CDR3 has 16 residues. CDR3 protein: CASSPGTSGNTGELFF. The CDR3, as DNA: TGCGCCAGCAGCCCAGGGACTAGCGGGAACACCGGGGAGCTGTTTTTT.

V is TRBV6-6 and J is TRBJ2-2, with 10 bases identical to TRBD1. The V and J ends lost 6 bases and 6 bases, in that order; junction bases with no gene match: 4. Germline V gene data show CDR1 as MNHNY and CDR2 as SVGAGI (reference sequence). This CDR3 region has 14 residues. The CDR3 region is CASSRQGASGELFF. CDR3 in DNA: TGTGCCAGCAGCCGACAGGGGGCGTCCGGGGAGCTGTTTTTT.

The V gene is TRBV5-4, the J gene TRBJ1-3; 7 nucleotides match TRBD1. The V segment lost 4 bases and the J segment 1 base; nucleotides outside the gene matches: 8. Germline V CDR1 and CDR2: SGHNT, YYREEE (reference sequence). The CDR3 runs to 16 residues. The CDR3 bases are TGTGCCAGCAGCGGGGACAGTAATTTATCTGGAAACACCATATATTTT. Protein product: CASSGDSNLSGNTIYF.

V and J are TRBV27 and TRBJ2-1; tentative D call: TRBD1 (5 bases). The CDR3 is 13 amino acids. Trimming took 5 bases from V and 8 from J, leaving 13 bases between them. The germline gives CDR1 MNHEY, CDR2 SMNVEV (reference sequence). CDR3 amino acids: CASSQGAGYEQFF. CDR3 bases: TGTGCCAGCAGTCAAGGGGCTGGCTATGAGCAGTTCTTC.

This clone was observed once. For the CDR3, the DNA is TGTGCCAGCAGTTACTCAGGGCAGGGCCTTGAAAATACGCAGTATTTT. Its translation: CASSYSGQGLENTQYF. The V call is TRBV6-5, the J call TRBJ2-3; TRBD1 is a possible D gene (5 bases). V lost 0 bases, J lost 7 bases, and 17 bases lay in between. The CDR3 contains 16 residues. Germline CDR1 reads MNHEY; CDR2 reads SVGAGI.

The V gene is TRBV29-1, the J gene TRBJ2-7; maybe TRBD1 (6 bases). This CDR3 region has 12 residues. Germline CDR1 and CDR2: SQVTM and ANQGSEA. V shed 6 bases and J shed 0 bases, with 9 bases lying between them. CDR3 bases: TGCAGCGTACGGGACAACTCCTACGAGCAGTACTTC. Its protein product is CSVRDNSYEQYF.

The chain has TRBV2 and TRBJ1-3; no clear D. This CDR3 is built from 14 residues. V lost 5 bases, J lost 3 bases, and 11 bases lay in between. From germline, CDR1 is SNHLY and CDR2 FYNNEI. The CDR3 nucleotides read TGTGCCAGCAGTAGCTTGGGTAATGGAAACACCATATATTTT. It specifies CASSSLGNGNTIYF.

The CDR3 is CASSLFGGSSGANVLTF. Here the CDR3 DNA reads TGTGCCAGCAGCTTATTTGGCGGGAGCTCTGGGGCCAACGTCCTGACTTTC. V usage is TRBV7-3 and J usage is TRBJ2-6, with TRBD2 matching over 7 bases. Trimming removed 2 bases from V and 0 bases from J; junction bases left unmatched: 4. Looked up from germline, CDR1 is SGHTA and CDR2 is FQGTGA. The CDR3 totals 17 residues.

This chain uses TRBV30 with TRBJ2-5; D gene unclear. The CDR3 sequence is 13 residues long. CDR1 GTSNPN and CDR2 SVGIG come from the germline V gene (reference sequence). Trimming took off 3 bases at V and 2 bases at J, with 10 bases between the two ends. This chain's CDR3 is CAWSKLGQETQYF. DNA for the CDR3: TGTGCCTGGAGCAAACTTGGACAAGAGACCCAGTACTTC.

The table lists this clone with a few counts. The genes are TRBV6-5 and TRBJ2-1; 7 nucleotides align to TRBD2. The germline V gene has CDR1 MNHEY and CDR2 SVGAGI. V was clipped by 2 bases and J by 5 bases; unmatched bases: 3. The CDR3 spans 14 residues. The CDR3 sequence is CASSYRRENNEQFF. In nucleotides, the CDR3 is TGTGCCAGCAGTTACCGGCGGGAGAACAATGAGCAGTTCTTC.

J is TRBJ2-5 and V is TRBV27, with TRBD2 as a possible D gene (6 bases). The CDR3 totals 15 residues. Per germline, CDR1 MNHEY and CDR2 SMNVEV (reference sequence). Trimming removed 5 bases from V and 4 bases from J, with 17 bases in between. CDR3 in amino acids: CASSRSWGVRETQYF. The CDR3 DNA reads TGTGCCAGCAGTCGCAGTTGGGGGGTAAGAGAGACCCAGTACTTC.

This sequence joins TRBV30 and TRBJ2-3, with 9 bases fitting TRBD1. Germline V gives CDR1 GTSNPN, CDR2 SVGIG (reference sequence). The CDR3 sequence is 15 residues long. With 8 bases clipped from V and 5 bases from J, the junction kept 14 bases outside the gene matches. The CDR3 sequence is CARGQGLDLLDTQYF. In DNA form, the CDR3 reads TGTGCCAGGGGACAGGGATTGGATCTGTTAGATACGCAGTATTTT.